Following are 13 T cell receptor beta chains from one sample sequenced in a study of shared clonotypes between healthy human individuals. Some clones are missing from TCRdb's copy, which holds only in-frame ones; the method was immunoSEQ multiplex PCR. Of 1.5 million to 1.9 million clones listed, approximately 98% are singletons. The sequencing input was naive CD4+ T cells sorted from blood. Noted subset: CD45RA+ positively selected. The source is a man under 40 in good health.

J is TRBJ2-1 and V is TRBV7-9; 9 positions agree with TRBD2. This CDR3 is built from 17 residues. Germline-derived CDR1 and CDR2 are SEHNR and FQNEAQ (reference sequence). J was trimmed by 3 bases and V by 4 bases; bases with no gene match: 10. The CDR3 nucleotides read TGTGCCAGCAGCTCGGGACTAGCAGGAGTTGGCTACAATGAGCAGTTCTTC. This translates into CASSSGLAGVGYNEQFF.

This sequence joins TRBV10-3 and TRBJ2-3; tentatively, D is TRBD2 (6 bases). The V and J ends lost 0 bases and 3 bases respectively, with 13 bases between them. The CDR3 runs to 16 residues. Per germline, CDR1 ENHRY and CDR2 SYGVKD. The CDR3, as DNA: TGTGCCATCAGTGAGTCGGCGCGGAGGGGAACAGATACGCAGTATTTT. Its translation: CAISESARRGTDTQYF.

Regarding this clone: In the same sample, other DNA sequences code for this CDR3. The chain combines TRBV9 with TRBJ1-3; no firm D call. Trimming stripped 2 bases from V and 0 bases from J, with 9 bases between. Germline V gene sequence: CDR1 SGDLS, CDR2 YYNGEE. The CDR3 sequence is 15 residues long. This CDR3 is CASSVTSSSGNTIYF. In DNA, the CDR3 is TGTGCCAGCAGCGTGACATCCTCCTCTGGAAACACCATATATTTT.

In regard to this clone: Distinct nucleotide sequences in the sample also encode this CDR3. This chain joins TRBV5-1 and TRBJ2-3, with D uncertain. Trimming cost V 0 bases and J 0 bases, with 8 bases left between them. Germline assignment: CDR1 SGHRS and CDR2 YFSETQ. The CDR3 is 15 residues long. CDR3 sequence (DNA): TGCGCCAGCAGCTTGGCCGGTGCTAGCACAGATACGCAGTATTTT. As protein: CASSLAGASTDTQYF.

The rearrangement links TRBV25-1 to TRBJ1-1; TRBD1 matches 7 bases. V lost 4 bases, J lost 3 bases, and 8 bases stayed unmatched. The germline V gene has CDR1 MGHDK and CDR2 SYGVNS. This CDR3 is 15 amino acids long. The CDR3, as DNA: TGTGCCAGCAGTGTGGCAACAGGGGTGGACACTGAAGCTTTCTTT. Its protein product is CASSVATGVDTEAFF.

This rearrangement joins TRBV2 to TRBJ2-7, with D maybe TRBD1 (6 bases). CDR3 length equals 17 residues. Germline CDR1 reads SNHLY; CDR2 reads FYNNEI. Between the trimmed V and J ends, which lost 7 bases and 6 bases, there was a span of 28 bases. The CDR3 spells CASTFSRLTWQGGEQYF. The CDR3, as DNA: TGTGCCAGCACCTTTAGCAGACTTACATGGCAAGGGGGCGAGCAGTACTTC.

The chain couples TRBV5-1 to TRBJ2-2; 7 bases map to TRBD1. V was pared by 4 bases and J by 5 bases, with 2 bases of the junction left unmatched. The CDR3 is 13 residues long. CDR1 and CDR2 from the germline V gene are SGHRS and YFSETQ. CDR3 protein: CASSTDRTGELFF. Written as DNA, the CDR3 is TGCGCCAGCAGCACGGACAGGACCGGGGAGCTGTTTTTT.

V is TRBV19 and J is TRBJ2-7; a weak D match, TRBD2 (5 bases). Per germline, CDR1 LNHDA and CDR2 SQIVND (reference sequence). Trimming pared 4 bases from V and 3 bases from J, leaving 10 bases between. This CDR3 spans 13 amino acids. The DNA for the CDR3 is TGTGCCAGTAGTAAGCTCGCGGGCTACGAGCAGTACTTC. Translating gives CASSKLAGYEQYF. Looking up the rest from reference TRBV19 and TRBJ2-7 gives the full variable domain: DGGITQSPKYLFRKEGQNVTLSCEQNLNHDAMYWYRQDPGQGLRLIYYSQIVNDFQKGDIAEGYSVSREKKESFPLTVTSAQKNPTAFYLCASSKLAGYEQYFGPGTRLTVT.

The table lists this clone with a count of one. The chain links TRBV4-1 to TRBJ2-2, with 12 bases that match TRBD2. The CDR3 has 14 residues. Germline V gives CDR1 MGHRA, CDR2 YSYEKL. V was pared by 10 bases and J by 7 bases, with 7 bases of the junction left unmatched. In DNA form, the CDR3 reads TGCGCCACCCATCGACTAGCGGGAGTCGGGGAGCTGTTTTTT. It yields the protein CATHRLAGVGELFF.

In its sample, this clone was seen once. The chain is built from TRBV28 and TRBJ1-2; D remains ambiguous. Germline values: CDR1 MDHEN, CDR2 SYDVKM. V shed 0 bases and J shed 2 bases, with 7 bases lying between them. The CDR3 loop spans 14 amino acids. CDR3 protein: CASSLWTKNYGYTF. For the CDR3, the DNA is TGTGCCAGCAGTTTATGGACCAAAAACTATGGCTACACCTTC.

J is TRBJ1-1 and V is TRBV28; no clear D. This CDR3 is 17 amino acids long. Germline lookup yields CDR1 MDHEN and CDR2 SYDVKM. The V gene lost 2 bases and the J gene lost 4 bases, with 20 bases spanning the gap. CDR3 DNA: TGTGCCAGCAGTTTACGGTTGTTTAGGGCATTGGGCACTGAAGCTTTCTTT. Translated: CASSLRLFRALGTEAFF. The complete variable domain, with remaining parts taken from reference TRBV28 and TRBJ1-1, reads DVKVTQSSRYLVKRTGEKVFLECVQDMDHENMFWYRQDPGLGLRLIYFSYDVKMKEKGDIPEGYSVSREKKERFSLILESASTNQTSMYLCASSLRLFRALGTEAFFGQGTRLTVV.

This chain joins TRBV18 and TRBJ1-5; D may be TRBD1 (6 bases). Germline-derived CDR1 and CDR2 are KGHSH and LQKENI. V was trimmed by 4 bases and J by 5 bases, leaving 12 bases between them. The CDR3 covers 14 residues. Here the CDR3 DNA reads TGTGCCAGCTCACGGGGGGCGGATGATCAGCCCCAGCATTTT. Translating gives CASSRGADDQPQHF.

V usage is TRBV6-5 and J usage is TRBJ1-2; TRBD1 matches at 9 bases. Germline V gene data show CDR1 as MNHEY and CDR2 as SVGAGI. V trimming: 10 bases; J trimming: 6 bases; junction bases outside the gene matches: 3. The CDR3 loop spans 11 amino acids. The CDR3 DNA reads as TGTGCCACCGGGACAGGGCATGGCTACACCTTC. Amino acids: CATGTGHGYTF.